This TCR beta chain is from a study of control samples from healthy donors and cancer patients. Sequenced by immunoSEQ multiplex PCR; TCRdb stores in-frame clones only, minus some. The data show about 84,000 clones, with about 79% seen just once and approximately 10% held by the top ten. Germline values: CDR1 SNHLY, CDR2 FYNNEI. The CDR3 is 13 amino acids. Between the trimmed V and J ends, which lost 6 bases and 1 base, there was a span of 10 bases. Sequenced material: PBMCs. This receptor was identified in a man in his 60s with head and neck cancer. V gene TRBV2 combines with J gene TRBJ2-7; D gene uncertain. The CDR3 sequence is CASRPGSSYEQYF. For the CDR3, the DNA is TGTGCCAGCAGGCCTGGATCATCCTACGAGCAGTACTTC.